One sample yielded the 2 T cell receptor beta chains listed below, sequenced in a study of T cell changes during pregnancy in multiple sclerosis. Measured with immunoSEQ multiplex PCR; TCRdb has only the in-frame clones, and not every one. The sample lists approximately 32,000 clones; about 91% were seen once. Sequenced here: CD8+ T cells from peripheral blood mononuclear cells, sampled in the second trimester of pregnancy. The origin of the receptors is a female donor with multiple sclerosis, enrolled in a pregnancy study.

The V gene is TRBV7-6, the J gene TRBJ2-2, with D possibly matching TRBD2 (5 bases). This CDR3 comprises 14 residues. CDR1 SGHVS and CDR2 FNYEAQ come from the germline V gene. The V and J ends lost 1 base and 7 bases respectively, with 10 bases between them. The DNA of the CDR3 is TGTGCCAGCAGCTTAGATTGGGGAGACGGGGAGCTGTTTTTT. It is translated as CASSLDWGDGELFF.

This chain uses TRBV4-1 with TRBJ2-3; D is perhaps TRBD1 (5 bases). V dropped 0 bases and J dropped 1 base, with 11 bases sitting between them. CDR3 size: 16 residues. CDR1 and CDR2 (germline): MGHRA, YSYEKL. For the CDR3, the DNA is TGCGCCAGCAGCCAAGATAGGGGCTCCCGCACAGATACGCAGTATTTT. Translation gives CASSQDRGSRTDTQYF.